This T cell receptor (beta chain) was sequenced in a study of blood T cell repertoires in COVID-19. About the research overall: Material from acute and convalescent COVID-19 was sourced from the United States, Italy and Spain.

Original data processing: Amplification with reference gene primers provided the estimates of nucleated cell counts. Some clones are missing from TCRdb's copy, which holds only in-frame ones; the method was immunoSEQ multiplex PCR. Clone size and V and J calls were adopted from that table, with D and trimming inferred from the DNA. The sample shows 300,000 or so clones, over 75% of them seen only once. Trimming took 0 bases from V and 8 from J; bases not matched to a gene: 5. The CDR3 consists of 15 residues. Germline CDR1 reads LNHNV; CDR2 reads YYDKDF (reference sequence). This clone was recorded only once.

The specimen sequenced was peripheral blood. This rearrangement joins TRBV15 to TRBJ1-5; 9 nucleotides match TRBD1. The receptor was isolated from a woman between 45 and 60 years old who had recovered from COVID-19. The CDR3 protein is CATSRDTGGFEPQHF. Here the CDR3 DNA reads TGTGCCACCAGCAGAGACACAGGGGGCTTCGAGCCCCAGCATTTT.